This T cell receptor beta chain was captured in a study of OX40 agonist ivuxolimab in advanced cancers. Measured with immunoSEQ multiplex PCR; TCRdb has only the in-frame clones, and not every one. This table holds tens of thousands of clones, 80% to 90% found once. Peripheral blood came from all dose cohorts at three timepoints. As for this clone: Its antigen is currently unknown.

Study outcomes and limitations: Antigens targeted by the expanded peripheral T cells were not determined. Fewer expanded clones were found on average in CD4+ than in CD8+ T cells. Expansion of clones was among the lowest in partial responders at 0.1-3.0 mg/kg.

The sample was CD4+ or CD8+ T cells sorted from blood, taken in a trial of the OX40 agonist ivuxolimab. This sequence originates from an adult with an advanced solid tumor such as melanoma, head and neck, liver or kidney cancer.

The CDR3 nucleotides read TGTGCCAGCAGCCCCCCAGGACAGGCAGAACACACCTTC. Protein: CASSPPGQAEHTF. The chain has TRBV5-6 and TRBJ1-2; 7 bases fit TRBD1. Germline CDR1 and CDR2: SGHDT and YYEEEE. With 4 bases clipped from V and 12 bases from J, the junction kept 12 bases outside the gene matches. The CDR3 totals 13 residues.